This paragraph reports one T cell receptor (beta chain). It has no known antigen specificity. No base-level quality is on record; no much larger clone is a single base apart. The data derive from a study of response to subunit inactivated influenza vaccine (dated by TCRdb to 2016 to 2019). Concerning the study at large: The study used deep quantitative T cell receptor repertoire profiling to track responses to a trivalent subunit inactivated influenza vaccine. The full study reports these points: The authors suggested that each seasonal influenza vaccination may recruit only a limited number of new T cells.

Library construction relied on RT-PCR. TCRdb lists the instrument as Illumina HiSeq 2500. TCRdb reran the public reads through fastp at Q25 and MiXCR, keeping productive beta chains. Every distinct CDR3 protein forms one entry, paired with its most common genes and DNA. For this sample there are a few hundred thousand distinct CDR3 sequences; 14% appear just once. The ten largest clonotypes hold around 10% of the sample. CDR1 and CDR2 (SGHTA, FQGNSA) derive from the germline V gene. Germline trimming amounts to 5 bases on V and 4 bases on J, with 11 as the count of junction bases outside the gene matches. The CDR3 runs 16 amino acids, cysteine and phenylalanine included. Only the CDR3 portion is preserved as DNA: 48 bases, with reading frame beginning at the first base.

The origin of this receptor is a man aged 50-59 years who received an inactivated influenza vaccine. Donor details come from another sample of the same person, matched by shared clones. The chain was built from TRBV7-2 and TRBJ2-3; 8 central nucleotides agree with TRBD1. Specimen: PBMCs from blood, collected approximately 12 days after vaccination. DNA sequence: TGTGCCAGCAGCCAGGGGTCGGCGGGACAGGCAGATACGCAGTATTTT. This sequence encodes CASSQGSAGQADTQYF.